The 18 T cell receptor beta chains below come from one sample, sequenced in a study of somatic mutations in cytotoxic T cells in rheumatoid arthritis. Generated by immunoSEQ multiplex PCR, the TCRdb table keeps only in-frame clones and is missing some. The sample has roughly 20,000 clones, around 80% seen once. The specimen was CD8+ T cells sorted from blood. All receptors come from an adult with rheumatoid arthritis.

The chain combines TRBV9 with TRBJ1-2, with D perhaps matching TRBD1 (5 bases). The V and J ends lost 4 bases and 8 bases respectively, with 18 bases between them. This CDR3 has 14 amino acids. Germline V lookup: CDR1 SGDLS, CDR2 YYNGEE. This chain's CDR3 is CASSPAGQGTGYTF. The DNA for the CDR3 is TGTGCCAGCAGCCCCGCGGGGCAGGGAACAGGCTACACCTTC.

This chain links TRBV13 with TRBJ1-1, with D uncertain. V lost 4 bases and J lost 5, with 8 bases in between. The CDR3 sequence is 12 residues long. The germline gives CDR1 PRHDT, CDR2 FYEKMQ (reference sequence). For the CDR3, the DNA is TGTGCCAGCAGCTATCTTAAGACTGAAGCTTTCTTT. Translating gives CASSYLKTEAFF.

The rearrangement links TRBV19 to TRBJ1-2; weak D call: TRBD1 (6 bases). From germline, CDR1 is LNHDA and CDR2 SQIVND (reference sequence). V was pared by 7 bases and J by 7 bases, with 16 bases between. This CDR3 is 13 amino acids long. This CDR3 reads CASTDRGPLGYTF. The CDR3 nucleotides are TGTGCCAGTACCGACCGGGGGCCCCTTGGCTACACCTTC.

The CDR3 bases are TGCGCCAGCAGCCAGGGCCTCGCCTCAGGGCAGCCCCAGCATTTT. It translates to CASSQGLASGQPQHF. V gene TRBV4-1 combines with J gene TRBJ1-5; tentatively, D is TRBD1 (5 bases). The V end lost 3 bases, the J end lost 7 bases, and 16 bases lay between the germline ends. This CDR3 has 15 amino acids. Germline-derived CDR1 and CDR2 are MGHRA and YSYEKL.

The V call is TRBV6-5, the J call TRBJ2-7; D may be TRBD1 or TRBD2 (5 bases each). V lost 3 bases to trimming and J lost 4 bases, with 10 bases between them. Germline V gene data show CDR1 as MNHEY and CDR2 as SVGAGI. This CDR3 has 13 residues. The CDR3 DNA reads TGTGCCAGCAGTTATGGGGGAGATTACGAGCAGTACTTC. Its translation is CASSYGGDYEQYF.

This sequence joins TRBV2 and TRBJ2-2; D possibly uses TRBD1 or TRBD2 (5 bases each). V lost 10 bases to trimming and J lost 6 bases, with 21 bases between them. The CDR3 length is 15 residues. From germline, CDR1 is SNHLY and CDR2 FYNNEI. The CDR3 reads CANSSPGTSPGELFF. In DNA form, the CDR3 reads TGTGCCAACTCAAGCCCCGGGACGAGCCCCGGGGAGCTGTTTTTT.

This clone was seen once. The chain carries TRBV5-1 and TRBJ1-3; 7 bases align to TRBD1. Germline CDR1 and CDR2: SGHRS and YFSETQ. J was trimmed by 3 bases and V by 4 bases; bases with no gene match: 4. The CDR3 totals 14 residues. The CDR3 protein is CASSPRQGGNTIYF. CDR3 sequence (DNA): TGCGCCAGCAGCCCACGACAGGGTGGAAACACCATATATTTT.

This chain links TRBV5-3 with TRBJ2-5; 8 nucleotides match TRBD2. TRBV5-3 counts as an open reading frame of uncertain function. This CDR3 contains 19 residues. Trimming took 0 bases from V and 4 from J; bases not matched to a gene: 17. This CDR3 reads CARSLGCGGPLTGRETQYF. CDR3 nucleotide sequence: TGTGCCAGAAGCTTGGGTTGCGGGGGGCCGCTGACTGGACGAGAGACCCAGTACTTC.

The V and J genes are TRBV9 and TRBJ1-2; 10 bases map to TRBD1. The ends lost 6 bases at V and 8 bases at J; junction bases unmatched: 10. Germline assignment: CDR1 SGDLS and CDR2 YYNGEE. This CDR3 comprises 14 residues. CDR3 sequence reads: CASTTTGGAGGYTF. In nucleotides, the CDR3 is TGTGCCAGCACTACGACAGGGGGCGCGGGGGGCTACACCTTC.

The V and J genes are TRBV7-9 and TRBJ1-1; 8 bases are shared with TRBD1. Germline CDR1 and CDR2: SEHNR and FQNEAQ (reference sequence). The CDR3 has 16 amino acids. With 1 base clipped from V and 4 bases from J, the junction kept 8 bases outside the gene matches. CDR3 coding DNA: TGTGCCAGCAGCTTAGAGGGGCAGGGGGCTAGCACTGAAGCTTTCTTT. This sequence encodes CASSLEGQGASTEAFF.

The genes are TRBV25-1 and TRBJ1-1, with D tentatively TRBD1 (6 bases). Looked up from germline, CDR1 is MGHDK and CDR2 is SYGVNS. This CDR3 comprises 14 residues. With 1 base removed from V and 4 bases from J, the gap between germline ends came to 10 bases. The DNA for the CDR3 is TGTGCCAGCAGTGAATTTCAGGGGAGCACTGAAGCTTTCTTT. This translates into CASSEFQGSTEAFF.

The rearrangement joins TRBV27 to TRBJ1-1, with D unresolved. V was cut by 6 bases and J by 7 bases, with 21 bases left in between. Germline V gene lookup returns CDR1 MNHEY and CDR2 SMNVEV (reference sequence). This CDR3 has 15 amino acids. Here the CDR3 reads CASSDPERGANEAFF. In DNA form, the CDR3 reads TGTGCCAGCAGCGATCCCGAAAGAGGAGCGAATGAAGCTTTCTTT.

The chain couples TRBV7-2 to TRBJ1-2, with unresolved D. The CDR3 extends over 14 amino acids. The germline gives CDR1 SGHTA, CDR2 FQGNSA. Trimming removed 5 bases at V and 7 bases at J, with 17 bases between. The CDR3 here is CASSTILGSGGYTF. CDR3 nucleotides: TGTGCCAGCAGCACAATCTTGGGATCTGGTGGCTACACCTTC.

The V and J genes are TRBV5-1 and TRBJ1-1, with 9 positions matching TRBD1. The CDR3 is 15 residues long. CDR1 is SGHRS, CDR2 YFSETQ, per germline. V was pared by 4 bases and J by 2 bases, with 6 bases of the junction left unmatched. The CDR3 DNA reads as TGCGCCAGCAGCACGAACAGGGGGCCCAACACTGAAGCTTTCTTT. Protein: CASSTNRGPNTEAFF.

The chain carries TRBV29-1 and TRBJ1-2; D call uncertain. V was pared by 4 bases and J by 0 bases, with 12 bases between. CDR1 and CDR2 (germline): SQVTM, ANQGSEA. This CDR3 contains 14 residues. In DNA form, the CDR3 reads TGCAGCGTTGTTGGCGGCGCTGCTAACTATGGCTACACCTTC. It encodes CSVVGGAANYGYTF.

This sequence joins TRBV11-2 and TRBJ1-2; D is perhaps TRBD1 (5 bases). The germline V gene encodes CDR1 SGHAT and CDR2 FQNNGV. This CDR3 has 12 amino acids. Between the trimmed V and J ends, which lost 7 bases and 4 bases, there was a span of 10 bases. The CDR3 sequence: CASTAGGYGYTF. CDR3 in DNA: TGTGCCAGCACCGCCGGGGGCTATGGCTACACCTTC.

This chain joins TRBV6-1 and TRBJ2-7, with TRBD1 as a possible D gene (6 bases). V was cut by 5 bases and J by 1 base, with 12 bases left in between. The CDR3 contains 14 residues. Germline loops: CDR1 MNHNS, CDR2 SASEGT. The CDR3 region is CASSTWGQSYEQYF. The DNA of the CDR3 is TGTGCCAGCAGTACATGGGGACAATCCTACGAGCAGTACTTC.

V and J are TRBV29-1 and TRBJ2-7; D is possibly TRBD1 (6 bases). This CDR3 has 13 amino acids. CDR1 is SQVTM and CDR2 is ANQGSEA in the germline V gene. V lost 4 bases to trimming and J lost 4 bases, with 14 bases between them. CDR3 residues: CSVVARGLYEQYF. In DNA, the CDR3 is TGCAGCGTTGTAGCCAGGGGATTGTACGAGCAGTACTTC.